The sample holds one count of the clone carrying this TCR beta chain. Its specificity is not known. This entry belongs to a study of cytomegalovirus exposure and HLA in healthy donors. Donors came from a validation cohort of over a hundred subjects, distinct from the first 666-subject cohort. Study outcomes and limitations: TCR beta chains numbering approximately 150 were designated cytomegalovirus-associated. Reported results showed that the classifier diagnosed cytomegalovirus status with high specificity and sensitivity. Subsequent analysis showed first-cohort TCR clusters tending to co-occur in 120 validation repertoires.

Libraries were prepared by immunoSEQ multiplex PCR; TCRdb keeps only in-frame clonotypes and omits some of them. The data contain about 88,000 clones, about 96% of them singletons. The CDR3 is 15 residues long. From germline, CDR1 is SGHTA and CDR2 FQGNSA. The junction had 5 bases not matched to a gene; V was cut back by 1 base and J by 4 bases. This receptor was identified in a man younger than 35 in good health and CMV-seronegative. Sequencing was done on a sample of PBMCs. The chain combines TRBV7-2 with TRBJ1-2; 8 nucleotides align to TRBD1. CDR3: CASSLGRQGIYGYTF. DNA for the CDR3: TGTGCCAGCAGCTTAGGTAGACAGGGGATCTATGGCTACACCTTC.